This TCR beta chain stems from a study of glioma-infiltrating T cells. TCR alpha and beta CDR3 regions were amplified from RNA using iRepertoire nested multiplex PCR. Tissue mRNA or PBMC total RNA, roughly 100-400 ng, went into one-step reverse transcription and amplification. TCRdb passed the multiplex PCR reads through MiXCR, listing each CDR3 protein once. The table lists more than 300,000 distinct CDR3 sequences, less than 50% of them singletons. In regard to this clonotype: Its target is unknown.

Germline CDR1 and CDR2: SGHTA and FQGNSA. The CDR3 totals 15 residues. Trimming left V 9 bases short and J 3 bases short, with 21 bases between. Broader study findings: Gliomas, especially low-grade, showed above-expected tissue-blood divergence; non-neoplastic patients showed below.

This chain uses TRBV7-2 with TRBJ2-7; D remains unclear. Sequencing input: glioma tissue, nonneoplastic brain tissue, or PBMCs (not recorded which). This sequence originates from a human donor with low-grade glioma or glioblastoma, undergoing nonglioma brain surgery, or in good health (not recorded which). The CDR3 sequence: CASSTLGGSVYEQYF. The CDR3 DNA reads TGTGCCAGTAGTACCTTGGGCGGCAGCGTCTACGAGCAGTACTTC.